This T cell receptor (beta chain) was identified in a study of CD8+CD57+ T cells in acquired aplastic anemia (dated by TCRdb to the late 2010s). As for the study more broadly: On average, sorted CD4+ and CD8+ cells yielded 3 to 4 ug of extracted DNA, with a range of roughly 0.18 to 27.4 ug. Mean read counts for healthy donor samples were about 10.8 million for CD4+ cells and under 14 million for CD8+ cells. The paper as a whole reports these results and caveats: Over 25 CD8+ CDR3 sequences were found in both patients and controls but appeared to be highly expressed in patients and within the immunodominant clones of the patients. No significant difference in CD8+ Simpson's diversity was found between patients and healthy controls (P=0.060).

The CDR3 goes from the cysteine to the phenylalanine over 14 residues. Just the 42-base CDR3 DNA is kept, in frame starting at base 1. Per the germline V gene, SQVTM is the CDR1 and ANQGSEA is the CDR2. Trimming costs V 3 bases and J 3 bases, and their ends lie 15 bases apart. Genomic DNA was used as template for profiling of TCR beta VDJ combinations and CDR3 sequences. An Illumina HiSeq 2000 was the platform used for TCR repertoire sequencing. The paper's data handling went like this. TRBV/TRBJ rearrangement plots, CDR3 size and DJ length profiles, and Simpson's diversity index were used to evaluate the repertoires. The most abundant DNA sequence in the deep sequencing data was taken as the immunodominant clone. CDR3 amino acid sequences were checked for sharing across subjects and were also compared against the VDJdb database and published repertoires. TCRdb trimmed public reads at Q25 via fastp, called clones via MiXCR and kept in-frame beta chains. Merged by CDR3 protein, the rows form single entries marked with the most common genes and DNA. The V and J calls were not made by the authors but by TCRdb's processing. The sample table records around 230,000 distinct CDR3 sequences; 61% of these occur just once. The ten biggest clones cover 25% to 35% of the sample.

As for this clonotype: No antigen is known for it. One base away there is no much larger clone; base qualities are not given.

TCR repertoires of sorted CD4+ and CD8+ blood T cells from severe aplastic anemia patients and healthy subjects were deep-sequenced in the study. Ficoll-Paque density gradient centrifugation was used to isolate peripheral blood mononuclear cells. Before DNA was extracted, CD4+ and CD8+ T cells were sorted using either FACS or magnetic beads. The sequencing input was sorted CD4+, CD8+, or CD8+CD57+ T cells (not recorded which) from PBMCs. The sequence derives from a human donor in good health. The chain is made from TRBV29-1 and TRBJ2-7, with TRBD1 as a weak D call on 6 bases. The DNA sequence is TGCAGCGTTGAGGCGACAGGATTGATCTACGAGCAGTACTTC. It is translated as CSVEATGLIYEQYF.